These 4 T cell receptor beta chains were all obtained from the same sample, sequenced in a study of T cells expressing NK-cell markers. TCRdb reprocessed the 5' RACE reads; each CDR3 protein has one entry and no DNA is given. The repertoire table contains about 380,000 distinct CDR3 sequences. The specimen was blood T cells: a sorted CD56 or NKG2C T cell subset, CD4+ or CD8+ T cells, or bulk PBMC T cells (not recorded which). Every receptor here comes from a man between 18 and 69 years old in good health.

The J gene is TRBJ2-1, the V gene TRBV13. The CDR3 is made up of 14 amino acids. The germline gives CDR1 PRHDT, CDR2 FYEKMQ (reference sequence). The CDR3 reads CASSPVSSYNEQFF.

V and J are TRBV30 and TRBJ1-6; absent DNA, TCRdb's TRBD1 call cannot be checked. The V gene's germline CDR1 is GTSNPN and CDR2 SVGIG (reference sequence). The CDR3 has 14 residues. The CDR3 loop reads CAWSVGGGNSPLHF.

The V and J genes are TRBV20-1 and TRBJ2-7; the D call of TRBD1 rests on TCRdb alone, since no DNA is present to check it. The CDR3 loop spans 16 amino acids. CDR1 is DFQATT, CDR2 SNEGSKA, per germline (reference sequence). The CDR3 sequence is CSASSRRRDRIYEQYF.

The V and J genes are TRBV6-1 and TRBJ2-1; TCRdb picks TRBD1, but there is no DNA to check that call. The CDR3 consists of 15 residues. CDR1 is MNHNS and CDR2 is SASEGT in the germline V gene. The CDR3 loop is CASSDRVSSYNEQFF.